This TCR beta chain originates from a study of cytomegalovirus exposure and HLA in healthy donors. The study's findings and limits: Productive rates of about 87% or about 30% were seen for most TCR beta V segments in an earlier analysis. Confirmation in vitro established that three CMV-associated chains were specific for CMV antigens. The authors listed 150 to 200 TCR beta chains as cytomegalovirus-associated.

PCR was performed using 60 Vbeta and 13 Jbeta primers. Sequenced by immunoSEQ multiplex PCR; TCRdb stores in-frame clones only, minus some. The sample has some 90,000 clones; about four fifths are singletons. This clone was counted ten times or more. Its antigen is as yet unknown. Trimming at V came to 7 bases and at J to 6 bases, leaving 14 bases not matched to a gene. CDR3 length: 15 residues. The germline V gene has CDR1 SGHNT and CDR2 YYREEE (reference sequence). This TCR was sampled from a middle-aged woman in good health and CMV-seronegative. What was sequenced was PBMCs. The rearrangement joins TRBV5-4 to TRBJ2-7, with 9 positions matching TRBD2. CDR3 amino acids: CASSSERAGGTEQYF. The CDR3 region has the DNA TGTGCCAGCTCCTCAGAACGAGCGGGAGGAACCGAGCAGTACTTC.